The 20 T cell receptor beta chains presented below share a single source sample, sequenced in a study of blood T cell repertoires in COVID-19. The assay was immunoSEQ multiplex PCR, and TCRdb's table has in-frame clones only and misses some. The sample holds 150,000 or so clones, less than 80% seen once. What was sequenced was peripheral blood. Receptors were obtained from a woman aged 80 or older with active or convalescent COVID-19.

This chain uses TRBV2 with TRBJ1-2; D not resolved. There are 15 residues in the CDR3. V was shortened by 5 bases and J by 2 bases, with 15 bases between the two germline ends. Germline CDR1 is SNHLY and CDR2 is FYNNEI. CDR3 in DNA: TGTGCCAGCAGTACTCACGGGGTAACCAACTATGGCTACACCTTC. Protein: CASSTHGVTNYGYTF.

The chain recombines TRBV2 with TRBJ2-7, with a weak D call TRBD1 (6 bases). CDR1 is SNHLY, CDR2 FYNNEI, per germline. The CDR3 sequence is 13 residues long. Between the trimmed V and J ends, which lost 6 bases and 3 bases, there was a span of 12 bases. CDR3 sequence (DNA): TGTGCCAGCAGCGGAGACAGGATCTACGAGCAGTACTTC. This encodes CASSGDRIYEQYF.

V gene TRBV7-2 combines with J gene TRBJ1-1; 11 bases are shared with TRBD1. This CDR3 is built from 17 residues. Trimming took 4 bases from V and 4 from J; bases not matched to a gene: 11. In germline, CDR1 is SGHTA, CDR2 FQGNSA. The CDR3 nucleotides are TGTGCCAGCAGCTGGAGGACAGGGGGCGGCAGAAGCACTGAAGCTTTCTTT. Translating gives CASSWRTGGGRSTEAFF.

This chain joins TRBV7-9 and TRBJ2-7; 7 bases are shared with TRBD1. This CDR3 has 15 amino acids. J was trimmed by 3 bases and V by 2 bases; bases with no gene match: 7. Per the germline V gene, CDR1 is SEHNR and CDR2 is FQNEAQ (reference sequence). CDR3 sequence: CASSLIGTEGYEQYF. The CDR3 DNA reads TGTGCCAGCAGCTTAATCGGGACAGAGGGCTACGAGCAGTACTTC.

DNA of the CDR3: TGTGCCAGCAGTTACACCCGGACTAGCGGGGGGATTCCCGATACGCAGTATTTT. This gives the protein CASSYTRTSGGIPDTQYF. The chain is built from TRBV6-2 or TRBV6-3 and TRBJ2-3; TRBD2 matches 14 bases. This CDR3 has 18 amino acids. In germline, CDR1 is MNHEY, CDR2 SVGEGT. With V trimmed by 2 bases and J by 6 bases, 10 bases remained unmatched.

This clone was seen a few times. The rearrangement links TRBV19 to TRBJ2-7, with TRBD2 as a possible D gene (6 bases). Between the trimmed V and J ends, which lost 6 bases and 0 bases, there was a span of 12 bases. The germline V gene has CDR1 LNHDA and CDR2 SQIVND (reference sequence). The CDR3 loop spans 14 amino acids. In DNA, the CDR3 is TGTGCCAGTAGGTCGCGGGACTTCTCCTACGAGCAGTACTTC. Residues: CASRSRDFSYEQYF.

The V and J genes are TRBV27 and TRBJ1-5; the D gene is possibly TRBD1 (6 bases). The germline V gene has CDR1 MNHEY and CDR2 SMNVEV (reference sequence). Between the trimmed V and J ends, which lost 0 bases and 4 bases, there was a span of 10 bases. CDR3 size: 15 residues. CDR3 DNA: TGTGCCAGCAGTTTATCGCGACAGGAAAATCAGCCCCAGCATTTT. Amino acids: CASSLSRQENQPQHF.

V and J are TRBV12-3 or TRBV12-4 and TRBJ2-3; the D gene is possibly TRBD1 (5 bases). Trimming left V 8 bases short and J 6 bases short, with 6 bases between. This CDR3 comprises 10 residues. This CDR3 reads CASGADTQYF. Here the CDR3 DNA reads TGTGCCAGCGGGGCGGATACGCAGTATTTT.

V is TRBV19 and J is TRBJ2-2; the D gene is possibly TRBD2 (6 bases). Germline CDR1 is LNHDA and CDR2 is SQIVND (reference sequence). V was pared by 7 bases and J by 5 bases, with 17 bases between. This CDR3 has 15 residues. CDR3 in DNA: TGTGCCAGTACCTTGCTCGGGGGATGGACCGGGGAGCTGTTTTTT. This translates into CASTLLGGWTGELFF. Full variable domain (remainder filled in from reference TRBV19 and TRBJ2-2): DGGITQSPKYLFRKEGQNVTLSCEQNLNHDAMYWYRQDPGQGLRLIYYSQIVNDFQKGDIAEGYSVSREKKESFPLTVTSAQKNPTAFYLCASTLLGGWTGELFFGEGSRLTVL.

The V and J genes are TRBV5-1 and TRBJ1-1, with 11 positions matching TRBD1. The germline V gene encodes CDR1 SGHRS and CDR2 YFSETQ. The trim removed 0 bases at V and 9 bases at J, leaving 4 bases unmatched. There are 14 residues in the CDR3. The CDR3 DNA follows: TGCGCCAGCAGCTTGGCCCGGGACAGGGGGAAAGCTTTCTTT. Its translation: CASSLARDRGKAFF. Looking up the rest from reference TRBV5-1 and TRBJ1-1 gives the full variable domain: KAGVTQTPRYLIKTRGQQVTLSCSPISGHRSVSWYQQTPGQGLQFLFEYFSETQRNKGNFPGRFSGRQFSNSRSEMNVSTLELGDSALYLCASSLARDRGKAFFGQGTRLTVV.

V gene TRBV2 combines with J gene TRBJ1-5; a possible D gene is TRBD1 (5 bases). CDR1 and CDR2 (germline): SNHLY, FYNNEI. The length of the CDR3 is 16 residues. The ends were cut back, 6 bases at V and 6 bases at J, with 21 bases in the middle. CDR3: CASSSLPGSGFQPQHF. The CDR3 nucleotides are TGTGCCAGCAGCTCCCTCCCAGGGTCCGGTTTTCAGCCCCAGCATTTT.

The chain links TRBV19 to TRBJ1-4; 10 bases align to TRBD1. The CDR3 runs to 15 residues. Germline CDR1 LNHDA, CDR2 SQIVND (reference sequence). V gave up 4 bases and J gave up 6 bases; unmatched junction bases: 5. The CDR3 nucleotides read TGTGCCAGTAGTAACCGACAGGGGGCTTATGAAAAACTGTTTTTT. It codes for CASSNRQGAYEKLFF.

CDR3 amino acids: CASSPSGTSGTRDGEQFF. The CDR3 DNA sequence: TGCGCCAGCAGCCCGAGCGGGACTAGCGGGACTCGGGACGGTGAGCAGTTCTTC. This chain uses TRBV5-1 with TRBJ2-1, with TRBD2 matching 13 bases. V shed 4 bases and J 9 bases; nucleotides not matched to a gene: 16. The CDR3 is 18 residues long. Germline V gene data show CDR1 as SGHRS and CDR2 as YFSETQ. The full variable domain, with the rest looked up from reference TRBV5-1 and TRBJ2-1, is KAGVTQTPRYLIKTRGQQVTLSCSPISGHRSVSWYQQTPGQGLQFLFEYFSETQRNKGNFPGRFSGRQFSNSRSEMNVSTLELGDSALYLCASSPSGTSGTRDGEQFFGPGTRLTVL.

The rearrangement links TRBV2 to TRBJ1-1; D uncertain. V lost 0 bases and J 3 bases, leaving 8 bases between the germline ends. The CDR3 loop spans 14 amino acids. The germline V gene has CDR1 SNHLY and CDR2 FYNNEI. The CDR3 DNA is TGTGCCAGCAGTGAAGCGCTTGGAGACACTGAAGCTTTCTTT. Translation: CASSEALGDTEAFF.

Concerning this clone itself: A junction end diverges from the germline sequence, so it may reflect a read error. The V gene is TRBV7-2, the J gene TRBJ2-3; TRBD2 matches 8 bases. CDR1 is SGHTA, CDR2 FQGNSA, per germline. This CDR3 comprises 13 residues. As DNA, the CDR3 is TGTGCCAGCAGCTTAGATGCGGGGGGAGCCCCGAATTTT. Translation: CASSLDAGGAPNF.

The CDR3 bases are TGTGCCATCTCGGGACAGGTCTACGAGCAGTACTTC. This codes for CAISGQVYEQYF. This chain connects TRBV28 to TRBJ2-7; 8 bases align to TRBD1. The CDR3 is made up of 12 amino acids. V lost 10 bases and J lost 3; bases outside the gene matches: 5. The germline CDR1 and CDR2 sequences are MDHEN and SYDVKM.

The chain uses TRBV19 and TRBJ1-6; D not certain. Germline CDR1 LNHDA, CDR2 SQIVND (reference sequence). The V end lost 6 bases, the J end lost 8 bases, and 14 bases lay between the germline ends. The CDR3 spans 14 residues. The CDR3 spells CASSLRSNHSPLHF. The CDR3 region has the DNA TGTGCCAGTAGCCTACGGTCAAATCATTCACCCCTCCACTTT.

This clone was detected only once. This chain joins TRBV30 and TRBJ1-1; 7 nucleotides agree with TRBD1. CDR1 is GTSNPN, CDR2 SVGIG, per germline (reference sequence). Trimming cost V 4 bases and J 4 bases; bases outside gene matches: 9. This CDR3 is built from 14 residues. CDR3 sequence reads: CAWTGTATFTEAFF. The CDR3 DNA reads TGTGCCTGGACGGGGACAGCAACCTTCACTGAAGCTTTCTTT.

V is TRBV18 and J is TRBJ1-5; 7 bases map to TRBD1. V dropped 3 bases and J dropped 1; count of bases not matched to a gene: 6. The CDR3 length is 16 residues. Germline loops: CDR1 KGHSH, CDR2 LQKENI. Here the CDR3 reads CASSPPGQRSNQPQHF. DNA of the CDR3: TGTGCCAGCTCACCTCCGGGACAGAGAAGCAATCAGCCCCAGCATTTT.

The gene calls are TRBV2 and TRBJ1-2, with 10 bases matching TRBD1. Losses at the gene ends were 5 bases for V and 8 bases for J; bases not matched to a gene: 11. There are 15 residues in the CDR3. Germline lookup yields CDR1 SNHLY and CDR2 FYNNEI. The CDR3, as DNA: TGTGCCAGCAGTCCTTTGGGACAGGGGTTTGGAGGCTACACCTTC. Translating gives CASSPLGQGFGGYTF.